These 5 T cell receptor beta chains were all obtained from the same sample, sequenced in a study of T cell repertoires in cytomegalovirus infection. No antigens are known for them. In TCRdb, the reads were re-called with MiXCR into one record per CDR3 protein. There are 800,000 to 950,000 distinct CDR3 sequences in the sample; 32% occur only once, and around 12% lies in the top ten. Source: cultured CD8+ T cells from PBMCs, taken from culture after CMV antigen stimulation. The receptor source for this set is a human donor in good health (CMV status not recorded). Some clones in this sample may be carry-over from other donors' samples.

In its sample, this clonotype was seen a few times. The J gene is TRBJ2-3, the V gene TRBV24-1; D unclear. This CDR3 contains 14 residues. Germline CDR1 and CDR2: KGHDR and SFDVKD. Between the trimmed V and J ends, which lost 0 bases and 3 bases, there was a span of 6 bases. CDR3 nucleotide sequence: TGTGCCACCAGTGATTTGAGTCCTACAGATACGCAGTATTTT. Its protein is CATSDLSPTDTQYF.

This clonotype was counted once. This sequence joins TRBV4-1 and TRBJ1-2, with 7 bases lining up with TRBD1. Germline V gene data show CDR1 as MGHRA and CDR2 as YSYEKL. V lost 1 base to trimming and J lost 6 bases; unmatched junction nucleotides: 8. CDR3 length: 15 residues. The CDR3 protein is CASSQADLGTDGYTF. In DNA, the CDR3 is TGCGCCAGCAGCCAAGCCGATCTCGGGACAGATGGCTACACCTTC.

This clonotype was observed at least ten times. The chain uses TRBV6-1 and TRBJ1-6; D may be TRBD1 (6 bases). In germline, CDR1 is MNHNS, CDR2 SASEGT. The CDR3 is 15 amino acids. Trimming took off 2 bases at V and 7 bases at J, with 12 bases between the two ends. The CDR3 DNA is TGTGCCAGCAGTGAATTAGGGGGAAAAAATTCACCCCTCCACTTT. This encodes CASSELGGKNSPLHF.

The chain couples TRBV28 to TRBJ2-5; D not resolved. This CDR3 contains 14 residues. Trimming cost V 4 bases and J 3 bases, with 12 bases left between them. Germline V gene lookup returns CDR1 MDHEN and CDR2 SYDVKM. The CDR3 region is CASSSQTVEETQYF. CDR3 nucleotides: TGTGCCAGCAGTTCCCAGACGGTAGAAGAGACCCAGTACTTC.

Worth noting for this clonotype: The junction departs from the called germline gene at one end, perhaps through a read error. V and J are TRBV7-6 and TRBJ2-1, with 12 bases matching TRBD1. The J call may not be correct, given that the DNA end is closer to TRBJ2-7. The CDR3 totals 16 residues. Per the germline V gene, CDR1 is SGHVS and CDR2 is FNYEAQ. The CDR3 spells CASGLAGTGGYNEQYF. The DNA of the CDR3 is TGTGCCAGCGGCTTAGCCGGGACAGGGGGCTACAATGAGCAGTACTTC.